These T cell receptor beta chains were read from a single sample in a study of spatial heterogeneity in lung cancer. TCRdb ran MiXCR on the 5' RACE reads and lists one entry per CDR3 protein. The sample records fewer than 45,000 distinct CDR3 sequences, over 9.5% being singletons. The specimen comprised PBMCs, sampled at follow-up. These receptors were obtained from a female donor with early-stage non-small cell lung cancer. Both conserved end residues are part of each CDR3. A D gene is named only where the DNA matches it firmly. For some rows the clone size is stated as once, few or many, or as a class when expanded; others skip it.

TGTGCCAGCTGGGACCGCCTCACCGGGACAGGGGCCTACGAGCAGTACTTC,CASWDRLTGTGAYEQYF,-,TRBD1,TRBJ2-7,TRBV27
TGTGCCAGCAGCTTGGACAGGGAGAACACCGGGGAGCTGTTTTTT,CASSLDRENTGELFF,medium-sized,TRBD1,TRBJ2-2,TRBV7-9
TGCGCCAGCAGCCAAGATGGAGGGAGGGAGACCCAGTACTTC,CASSQDGGRETQYF,many,-,TRBJ2-5,TRBV4-1
TGTGCCAGCAGGCGGGCGGTGTGGGACTCTCAAGAGACCCAGTACTTC,CASRRAVWDSQETQYF,many,-,TRBJ2-5,TRBV7-2
TGTGCCAGCAGCTACAGGACTAGCCGTGACAATGAGCAGTTCTTC,CASSYRTSRDNEQFF,many,TRBD2,TRBJ2-1,TRBV7-9
TGCGCCAGCAGACTGTGGGGCAGCCAAGAGACCCAGTACTTC,CASRLWGSQETQYF,-,-,TRBJ2-5,TRBV5-1
TGCGCCAGCAGCCATAAGGGACAGGGGAATTCACCCCTCCACTTT,CASSHKGQGNSPLHF,-,TRBD1,TRBJ1-6,TRBV4-1
TGTGCCACCAGTGAAACAGGGAGAAACTATGGCTACACCTTC,CATSETGRNYGYTF,-,-,TRBJ1-2,TRBV24-1
TGTGCCAGCAGTTACGCCGAGACAGGGGACCAGCGGGGGGAGCAGTTCTTC,CASSYAETGDQRGEQFF,few,-,TRBJ2-1,TRBV6-2/TRBV6-3
TGTGCCAGCAGCGAGGGTTGGTACGAGCAGTACTTC,CASSEGWYEQYF,few,-,TRBJ2-7,TRBV7-3
TGTGCCAGCAGCTTAGCGTCCGGGAGCTCCTACGAGCAGTACTTC,CASSLASGSSYEQYF,many,-,TRBJ2-7,TRBV7-8
TGTGCCACCCAGGGGACTAGCGGGGGGGCCCAAGAGACCCAGTACTTC,CATQGTSGGAQETQYF,many,TRBD2,TRBJ2-5,TRBV24-1
TGCAGCGCCAGTAAAAACACTGAAGCTTTCTTT,CSASKNTEAFF,many,-,TRBJ1-1,TRBV29-1
TGCAGTGCTAGGGATCCGGGACTCCAGACCCAGTACTTC,CSARDPGLQTQYF,few,-,TRBJ2-5,TRBV20-1
TGTGCCAGCAGTCCGGAACCGTGGTACGAGCAGTACTTC,CASSPEPWYEQYF,few,-,TRBJ2-7,TRBV2
TGTGCCAGCAGCCCACACAGGACCGGGGGCCACGAGCAGTACTTC,CASSPHRTGGHEQYF,-,-,TRBJ2-7,TRBV7-9
TGTGCCAGCAGCGTAGAAATAACCTACAATGAGCGGTTCTTC,CASSVEITYNERFF,few,-,TRBJ2-1,TRBV9
TGTGCCAGCAGCCCCGGGACAGGGCTACGTCAGCCCCAGCATTTT,CASSPGTGLRQPQHF,many,TRBD1,TRBJ1-5,TRBV7-9
TGCGCCAGCAGCTTGATCGAAGGGGGCTACGAGCAGTACTTC,CASSLIEGGYEQYF,few,-,TRBJ2-7,TRBV5-1
TGTGCCTCCACCGAGGTGGGGACAGCGAACTTCTATGGCTACACCTTC,CASTEVGTANFYGYTF,many,TRBD1,TRBJ1-2,TRBV30
TGTGCCAGCAGCTCACCGGGGCAGGGGGTCGCAGATACGCAGTATTTT,CASSSPGQGVADTQYF,-,TRBD1,TRBJ2-3,TRBV7-2
TGTGCCAGCAGGGGGACAGGGAGGACCTACGAGCAGTACTTC,CASRGTGRTYEQYF,many,TRBD1,TRBJ2-7,TRBV2
TGTGCCAGCAGTACAGAACTAGACCTACCTAGCACAGATACGCAGTATTTT,CASSTELDLPSTDTQYF,-,-,TRBJ2-3,TRBV2
TGCAGCGTTGGGGGACAGGGGGCCGCAGATACGCAGTATTTT,CSVGGQGAADTQYF,-,TRBD1,TRBJ2-3,TRBV29-1
TGTGCCAGCAGCATACGTGGGGCCAACGTCCTGACTTTC,CASSIRGANVLTF,-,-,TRBJ2-6,TRBV7-3
TGCGCCAGCAGCCAAGATAACGGGGGGCGCGGCTACACCTTC,CASSQDNGGRGYTF,many,-,TRBJ1-2,TRBV4-1
TGTGCCAGCAGTTTCGCCTGGACTAGAAGGTCTTACGAGCAGTACTTC,CASSFAWTRRSYEQYF,-,TRBD2,TRBJ2-7,TRBV28
TGTGCCAGCAGCCGTGACAGGGCGGGCACCGGGGAGCTGTTTTTT,CASSRDRAGTGELFF,few,TRBD1,TRBJ2-2,TRBV7-9
TGTGCCAGCAGCGGGTACAGGGGCCAAGCCTATGGCTACACCTTC,CASSGYRGQAYGYTF,-,TRBD1,TRBJ1-2,TRBV7-9
TGCGCCAGCAGCTTGGGGCCCGGCGATACGCAGTATTTT,CASSLGPGDTQYF,many,-,TRBJ2-3,TRBV5-1
TGTGCCAGCAGTTACAACAGGGGGGGAGAGACCCAGTACTTC,CASSYNRGGETQYF,few,-,TRBJ2-5,TRBV7-2
TGTGCCAGCAGTTTTCGGGGTTTGAGCAATCAGCCCCAGCATTTT,CASSFRGLSNQPQHF,-,-,TRBJ1-5,TRBV27
TGTGCCAGCAGCCCAACCGGGGGGGCTGCAGATACGCAGTATTTT,CASSPTGGAADTQYF,many,TRBD2,TRBJ2-3,TRBV7-3
TGTGCCATCAGTGACTCGACACGGGGGGCCCAGTACTTC,CAISDSTRGAQYF,-,TRBD2,TRBJ2-5,TRBV10-3
TGCAGTGCTAGGACTAGCGGGGGCACAGATACGCAGTATTTT,CSARTSGGTDTQYF,many,TRBD2,TRBJ2-3,TRBV20-1
TGCAGTGCTAGTTGGGGGGGAGCCTACGAGCAGTACTTC,CSASWGGAYEQYF,many,TRBD2,TRBJ2-7,TRBV20-1
TGCAGTGCTTCTGCACCGGGACAGGTCGAGCAGTACTTC,CSASAPGQVEQYF,few,TRBD1,TRBJ2-7,TRBV20-1
TGTGCCAGCAGCCTGCGGGCCACCGAAGCTTTCTTT,CASSLRATEAFF,once,-,TRBJ1-1,TRBV5-4
TGTGCCAGCAGCTTTGGCCGATTCACAGATACGCAGTATTTT,CASSFGRFTDTQYF,few,-,TRBJ2-3,TRBV11-2
TGTGCCAGCAGTTTGATGGGGGGGGCGCAACGGACCCAGTACTTC,CASSLMGGAQRTQYF,-,-,TRBJ2-5,TRBV12-3/TRBV12-4
TGTGCCAGCAGTGAAAGGACAGGCCAAGAGACCCAGTACTTC,CASSERTGQETQYF,many,TRBD1,TRBJ2-5,TRBV2
TGTGCCAGCGGTAGGACGGTTCAAGAGACCCAGTACTTC,CASGRTVQETQYF,many,-,TRBJ2-5,TRBV11-1
TGTGCCAGCAGTTTCCCGGACAGAAACGAGCAGTACTTC,CASSFPDRNEQYF,many,-,TRBJ2-7,TRBV28
TGTGCCACCAGTTACGGCTCGAACACCGGGGAGCTGTTTTTT,CATSYGSNTGELFF,many,-,TRBJ2-2,TRBV24-1